This T cell receptor beta chain was captured in a study of CD4 and CD8 cells across lung adenocarcinoma regions. The CDR3 consists of 15 residues. Germline CDR1 is MNHNS and CDR2 is SASEGT. TCRdb re-derived calls from the PCR reads in MiXCR, one entry per CDR3 protein. Of approximately 12,000 distinct CDR3 sequences in the sample, around 48% were seen once. Samples came from patients with localized non-small cell lung adenocarcinoma. With regard to this clonotype: An end of the junction does not agree with germline; a read error may underlie this.

Source material: CD8+ T cells from the margin of a lung tumor. The sequence was obtained from a female donor with lung adenocarcinoma. The CD4 and CD8 labels of this study may be unreliable. V and J are TRBV6-1 and TRBJ2-3; D ambiguous. The DNA of the CDR3 is TGTGCCAGCGGCTTCCAGGCTGCGAGCGCAGATGCGCAGTATTTT. Translation gives CASGFQAASADAQYF.